Below are 9 T cell receptor beta chains sequenced from a single sample in a study of blood T cell repertoires in COVID-19 (dated by TCRdb to 2018 to 2020). Library preparation used the immunoSEQ multiplex PCR assay. TCRdb carries this immuneACCESS record with in-frame sequences only. Its versions omit some clonotypes, under half of them owing to an unresolved V gene in the studies checked, with the rest unexplained. The sample has 150,000 to 200,000 clones on record, approximately 84% of them singletons. The biggest ten clones account for 6.5% to 9.5% of the sample. Sequenced material: PBMCs or T cells enriched from blood (not recorded which). The source is a man aged 40-49 years who had recovered from COVID-19.

The gene calls are TRBV30 and TRBJ1-2, with a weak D call TRBD1 (6 bases). V was trimmed by 3 bases and J by 7 bases, leaving 21 bases between them. The CDR3 runs to 15 residues. CDR1 and CDR2 (germline): GTSNPN, SVGIG (reference sequence). The CDR3 DNA is TGTGCCTGGAGGCTGACAGGCGTGAGGACAAGTGGCTACACCTTC. Encoded protein: CAWRLTGVRTSGYTF.

The rearrangement uses TRBV9 and TRBJ1-2; 7 nucleotides line up with TRBD1. The CDR3 contains 15 residues. Losses at the gene ends were 3 bases for V and 5 bases for J; bases not matched to a gene: 10. Germline V gene lookup returns CDR1 SGDLS and CDR2 YYNGEE. The CDR3 reads CASSGGTVNSYGYTF. The CDR3 DNA follows: TGTGCCAGCAGCGGTGGGACAGTTAACTCTTATGGCTACACCTTC.

The CDR3 here is CASSQVGREREGYTF. The CDR3 DNA reads TGCGCCAGCAGCCAAGTGGGCAGGGAACGTGAAGGCTACACCTTC. The chain links TRBV4-1 to TRBJ1-2; a possible D gene is TRBD1 (5 bases). Between the trimmed V and J ends, which lost 1 base and 8 bases, there was a span of 17 bases. This CDR3 spans 15 amino acids. Per the germline V gene, CDR1 is MGHRA and CDR2 is YSYEKL.

V usage is TRBV5-1 and J usage is TRBJ1-1, with D tentatively TRBD1 (5 bases). Germline-derived CDR1 and CDR2 are SGHRS and YFSETQ. The CDR3 is made up of 14 amino acids. V lost 4 bases and J lost 4, with 14 bases in between. The CDR3 reads CASSLGEMSTEAFF. The CDR3 bases are TGCGCCAGCAGCCTAGGGGAAATGAGCACTGAAGCTTTCTTT.

This clone was detected only once. The chain couples TRBV3-1 (or the pseudogene TRBV3-2) to TRBJ1-4; 7 nucleotides line up with TRBD1. Per the germline V gene, CDR1 is LGHDT and CDR2 is YNNKEL (reference sequence). Trimming cost V 4 bases and J 0 bases; bases outside gene matches: 8. The CDR3 totals 17 residues. The CDR3 DNA sequence: TGTGCCAGCAGCCCGTCGACAGGGTTTGCAACTAATGAAAAACTGTTTTTT. It encodes CASSPSTGFATNEKLFF.

This clone showed up just once. The chain recombines TRBV7-2 with TRBJ1-2; tentative D call: TRBD1 (5 bases). The V gene lost 4 bases and the J gene lost 6 bases, with 12 bases spanning the gap. The CDR3 is 13 amino acids. Per germline, CDR1 SGHTA and CDR2 FQGNSA. CDR3 protein: CASSWRGSNGYTF. CDR3 nucleotides: TGTGCCAGCAGCTGGCGGGGCAGCAATGGCTACACCTTC.

With regard to this clone: Other nucleotide sequences from this sample produce the same CDR3. The genes are TRBV30 and TRBJ1-6; D possibly corresponds to TRBD1 (5 bases). The CDR3 loop spans 13 amino acids. Germline V gives CDR1 GTSNPN, CDR2 SVGIG (reference sequence). With 2 bases removed from V and 7 bases from J, the gap between germline ends came to 9 bases. The CDR3 region is CAWSRDSNSPLHF. As DNA, the CDR3 is TGTGCCTGGAGTCGCGACAGCAATTCACCCCTCCACTTT.

The chain joins TRBV7-2 to TRBJ2-5; TRBD2 matches at 7 bases. Trimming at V came to 3 bases and at J to 0 bases, leaving 13 bases not matched to a gene. CDR1 and CDR2 (germline): SGHTA, FQGNSA. The CDR3 totals 18 residues. The CDR3 reads CASSLGEPLAAYQETQYF. The CDR3, as DNA: TGTGCCAGCAGCTTGGGAGAACCCCTAGCGGCCTACCAAGAGACCCAGTACTTC.

The V and J genes are TRBV5-4 and TRBJ1-2; weak D call: TRBD1 (5 bases). The length of the CDR3 is 14 residues. The V and J ends lost 3 bases and 7 bases respectively, with 16 bases between them. The germline V gene has CDR1 SGHNT and CDR2 YYREEE (reference sequence). The CDR3 loop is CASSSGRGEAGYTF. DNA for the CDR3: TGTGCCAGCAGCTCGGGGCGGGGGGAGGCTGGCTACACCTTC.